These 17 T cell receptor beta chains originate from one sample sequenced in a study of ipilimumab plus nivolumab after autologous stem cell transplantation (dated by TCRdb to 2020 to 2023). The library was made by the immunoSEQ multiplex PCR assay. In its TCRdb copy, this immuneACCESS table keeps in-frame sequences only and misses some clones. Where compared with another copy, unresolved V genes explain less than half of these, and the others have no known cause. Present in this sample are some 15,000 clones, about 80% of which were seen just once. The ten largest clones take up under 25% of the sample. Sequences were derived from PBMCs, sampled in a trial of ipilimumab plus nivolumab as post-transplant consolidation. These receptors were obtained from a male donor with diffuse large B-cell lymphoma.

To note about this clone: A read error may produce the germline difference seen at one junction end. This chain joins TRBV19 and TRBJ1-5; D is perhaps TRBD1 (5 bases). CDR3 length equals 16 residues. Germline CDR1 reads LNHDA; CDR2 reads SQIVND (reference sequence). The CDR3 sequence: CVSSSTGTEKNQPQHF. The CDR3 coding sequence is TGTGTCAGTAGTTCGACTGGGACGGAAAAAAATCAGCCCCAGCATTTT.

The rearrangement uses TRBV5-1 and TRBJ2-3; D may match TRBD1 or TRBD2 (5 bases each). Trimming removed 4 bases at V and 4 bases at J, with 10 bases between. The CDR3 is 13 amino acids. Looked up from germline, CDR1 is SGHRS and CDR2 is YFSETQ. The CDR3 bases are TGCGCCAGCAGCGTCGGGGCCGCAGATACGCAGTATTTT. The encoded protein is CASSVGAADTQYF.

The chain carries TRBV18 and TRBJ2-3; the match to TRBD1 covers 9 bases. Germline CDR1 KGHSH, CDR2 LQKENI. Losses at the gene ends were 1 base for V and 2 bases for J; bases not matched to a gene: 10. The CDR3 loop spans 18 amino acids. CDR3 region: CASSPRPGTGPFTDTQYF. In nucleotides, the CDR3 is TGTGCCAGCTCACCACGTCCCGGGACAGGGCCCTTCACAGATACGCAGTATTTT.

DNA for the CDR3: TGTGCCAGCAGCGATACAGGGGAGGTATATCCCATGAAGCAGTTCTTC. Its translation: CASSDTGEVYPMKQFF. This rearrangement joins TRBV7-2 to TRBJ2-1; possible D gene TRBD1, 7 bases. CDR1 and CDR2 from the germline V gene are SGHTA and FQGNSA. Between the trimmed V and J ends, which lost 5 bases and 11 bases, there was a span of 25 bases. The CDR3 spans 16 residues. Filled out from reference TRBV7-2 and TRBJ2-1, the complete variable domain reads GAGVSQSPSNKVTEKGKDVELRCDPISGHTALYWYRQSLGQGLEFLIYFQGNSAPDKSGLPSDRFSAERTGGSVSTLTIQRTQQEDSAVYLCASSDTGEVYPMKQFFGPGTRLTVL.

V is TRBV11-2 and J is TRBJ1-1; TRBD1 might be the D (5 bases). In germline, CDR1 is SGHAT, CDR2 FQNNGV. With 5 bases removed from V and 1 base from J, the gap between germline ends came to 8 bases. The length of the CDR3 is 13 residues. Here the CDR3 DNA reads TGTGCCAGCAGCCAACAGGAGAACACTGAAGCTTTCTTT. Translation: CASSQQENTEAFF.

This clone appeared once. CDR3 DNA sequence: TGTGCCAGCATTCCGACAGGGGGCCGGACCGGGGAGCTGTTTTTT. It is translated as CASIPTGGRTGELFF. The chain has TRBV2 and TRBJ2-2; TRBD1 matches at 10 bases. There are 15 residues in the CDR3. V lost 7 bases and J lost 5; bases outside the gene matches: 7. Per germline, CDR1 SNHLY and CDR2 FYNNEI.

This chain connects TRBV9 to TRBJ1-1; tentatively, D is TRBD1 (5 bases). The germline V gene has CDR1 SGDLS and CDR2 YYNGEE. The CDR3 totals 13 residues. V lost 0 bases to trimming and J lost 4 bases, with 7 bases between them. The CDR3 loop is CASSVVTATEAFF. In nucleotides, the CDR3 is TGTGCCAGCAGCGTAGTGACAGCCACTGAAGCTTTCTTT.

V gene TRBV27 combines with J gene TRBJ2-5, with 8 nucleotides matching TRBD2. V was clipped by 11 bases and J by 1 base; unmatched bases: 18. The germline V gene has CDR1 MNHEY and CDR2 SMNVEV (reference sequence). CDR3 length: 17 residues. The CDR3 reads CAATVGLDGGVQETQYF. In nucleotides, the CDR3 is TGTGCCGCCACCGTGGGACTAGATGGGGGGGTCCAAGAGACCCAGTACTTC.

The chain combines TRBV5-1 with TRBJ1-1; 8 positions match TRBD1. Germline V gives CDR1 SGHRS, CDR2 YFSETQ. With V trimmed by 2 bases and J by 4 bases, 4 bases remained unmatched. The length of the CDR3 is 14 residues. The CDR3 region is CASSFSTGGTEAFF. DNA for the CDR3: TGCGCCAGCAGCTTCTCCACAGGGGGCACTGAAGCTTTCTTT.

The chain couples TRBV5-4 to TRBJ2-7; D is perhaps TRBD1 (5 bases). Germline assignment: CDR1 SGHNT and CDR2 YYREEE (reference sequence). V lost 2 bases and J 6 bases, leaving 12 bases between the germline ends. The CDR3 is 13 amino acids. The CDR3 protein is CASSLGARLEQYF. The CDR3 DNA reads as TGTGCCAGCAGCTTAGGGGCACGCCTCGAGCAGTACTTC.

The CDR3 reads CASGDSIYNEQFF. For the CDR3, the DNA is TGTGCCAGCGGGGACAGCATCTACAATGAGCAGTTCTTC. The rearrangement uses TRBV19 and TRBJ2-1, with 7 nucleotides matching TRBD1. Unmatched junction bases numbered 5, after V lost 9 bases and J lost 3 bases. CDR1 LNHDA and CDR2 SQIVND come from the germline V gene (reference sequence). The CDR3 has 13 amino acids.

The chain is built from TRBV6-5 and TRBJ1-5; perhaps TRBD1 as D (6 bases). CDR1 MNHEY and CDR2 SVGAGI come from the germline V gene. CDR3 length equals 14 residues. With 10 bases removed from V and 0 bases from J, the gap between germline ends came to 13 bases. CDR3 sequence: CATGGGYSNQPQHF. As DNA, the CDR3 is TGTGCCACTGGGGGCGGGTATAGCAATCAGCCCCAGCATTTT.

J is TRBJ1-4 and V is TRBV9; 8 bases align to TRBD1. The V and J ends lost 4 bases and 7 bases, in that order; junction bases with no gene match: 9. CDR1 and CDR2 from the germline V gene are SGDLS and YYNGEE. The CDR3 is 15 amino acids. CDR3 region: CASSNPRGRGEKLFF. The CDR3 coding sequence is TGTGCCAGCAGCAATCCCAGGGGGCGGGGTGAAAAACTGTTTTTT.

This chain joins TRBV5-1 and TRBJ2-7; 10 bases map to TRBD1. The CDR3 length is 14 residues. The germline CDR1 and CDR2 sequences are SGHRS and YFSETQ. Losses at the gene ends were 0 bases for V and 4 bases for J; bases not matched to a gene: 1. CDR3 amino acids: CASSLGQGAYEQYF. The CDR3 DNA sequence: TGCGCCAGCAGCTTGGGACAGGGGGCTTACGAGCAGTACTTC.

V gene TRBV7-2 combines with J gene TRBJ2-7, with 7 bases fitting TRBD1. The trim removed 5 bases at V and 2 bases at J, leaving 9 bases unmatched. The CDR3 consists of 15 residues. CDR1 is SGHTA, CDR2 FQGNSA, per germline. The CDR3 bases are TGTGCCAGCAGCGGCAGGGAGACAGGGACCTACGAGCAGTACTTC. It specifies CASSGRETGTYEQYF.

The CDR3 is CASSLLAAPYEQYF. The CDR3, as DNA: TGTGCCAGCAGTTTACTGGCAGCACCCTACGAGCAGTACTTC. The chain uses TRBV28 and TRBJ2-5, with D unresolved. The J call may be faulty, since TRBJ2-7 better matches the DNA end. This CDR3 is 14 amino acids long. Germline V gives CDR1 MDHEN, CDR2 SYDVKM.

The rearrangement uses TRBV11-3 and TRBJ2-1; 9 bases line up with TRBD2. CDR1 and CDR2 from the germline V gene are SGHNT and YENEEA. The CDR3 consists of 15 residues. V lost 3 bases and J lost 6; bases outside the gene matches: 6. CDR3 bases: TGTGCCAGCAGCTTGCGGGGGGGTCAGCCCAATGAGCAGTTCTTC. This codes for CASSLRGGQPNEQFF.